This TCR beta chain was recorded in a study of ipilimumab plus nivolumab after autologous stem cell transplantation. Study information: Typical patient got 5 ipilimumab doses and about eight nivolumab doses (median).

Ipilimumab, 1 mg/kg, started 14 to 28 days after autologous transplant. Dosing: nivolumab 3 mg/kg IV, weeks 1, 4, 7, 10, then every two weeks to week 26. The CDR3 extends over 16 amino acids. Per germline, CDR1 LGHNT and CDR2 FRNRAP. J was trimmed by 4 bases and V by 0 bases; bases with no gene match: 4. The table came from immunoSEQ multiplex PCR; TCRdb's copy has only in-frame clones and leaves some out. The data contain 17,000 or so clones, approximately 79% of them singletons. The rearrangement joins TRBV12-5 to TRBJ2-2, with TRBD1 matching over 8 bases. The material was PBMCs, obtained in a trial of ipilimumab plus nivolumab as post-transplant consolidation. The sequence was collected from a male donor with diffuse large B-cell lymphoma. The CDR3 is CASGLVRTGITGELFF. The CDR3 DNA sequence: TGTGCTAGTGGTTTGGTTCGGACAGGGATCACCGGGGAGCTGTTTTTT.